One sample yielded the 7 T cell receptor beta chains listed below, sequenced in a study of cytomegalovirus exposure and HLA in healthy donors. Both 60 Vbeta primers and 13 Jbeta primers went into the PCR. Here immunoSEQ multiplex PCR was the method, and the copy in TCRdb shows in-frame clones only, minus some. The data show about 190,000 clones, with about 83% seen just once and less than 6% held by the top ten. The sample comprised PBMCs. These receptor sequences come from a woman aged 25-40 years in good health and CMV-seropositive.

This rearrangement joins TRBV6-5 to TRBJ2-7, with D maybe TRBD1 (5 bases). CDR3 length equals 14 residues. Germline V gene sequence: CDR1 MNHEY, CDR2 SVGAGI. V was trimmed by 7 bases and J by 5 bases, leaving 18 bases between them. The CDR3, as DNA: TGTGCCAGCAAACCCGACCATACCAGGGACGAGCAGTACTTC. This codes for CASKPDHTRDEQYF.

This chain links TRBV19 with TRBJ2-7; the D gene is possibly TRBD2 (6 bases). This CDR3 has 15 residues. Trimming shortened V by 5 bases and J by 6 bases, and 20 bases separated the two germline ends. CDR1 and CDR2 (germline): LNHDA, SQIVND (reference sequence). The CDR3 loop reads CASSLRSGEVGEQYF. The CDR3 DNA sequence: TGTGCCAGTAGTCTGCGGTCCGGGGAGGTGGGCGAGCAGTACTTC.

The V and J genes are TRBV6-5 and TRBJ2-7, with D possibly matching TRBD1 (6 bases). CDR1 is MNHEY, CDR2 SVGAGI, per germline. The V end was cut by 0 bases, the J end by 6 bases, with 12 bases between. The CDR3 is 14 amino acids. The CDR3 sequence is CASSYSRTGIEQYF. The CDR3 nucleotides read TGTGCCAGCAGTTACTCGCGCACAGGGATCGAGCAGTACTTC.

The V and J genes are TRBV27 and TRBJ2-6; 7 bases map to TRBD1. The junction had 6 bases not matched to a gene; V was cut back by 4 bases and J by 0 bases. This CDR3 is built from 17 residues. From germline, CDR1 is MNHEY and CDR2 SMNVEV (reference sequence). As DNA, the CDR3 is TGTGCCAGCAGTTCCCGACAGGGTCCCTCTGGGGCCAACGTCCTGACTTTC. Translation gives CASSSRQGPSGANVLTF.

The J gene is TRBJ2-1, the V gene TRBV7-9, with D possibly being TRBD1 (6 bases). The CDR3 covers 16 residues. Deletions cut 7 bases from V and 4 bases from J, with 20 bases between. Germline values: CDR1 SEHNR, CDR2 FQNEAQ (reference sequence). CDR3 sequence reads: CASTHRGRGHYNEQFF. CDR3 nucleotides: TGTGCCAGCACCCATCGCGGCAGGGGACATTACAATGAGCAGTTCTTC. Full variable domain (missing parts from reference TRBV7-9 and TRBJ2-1): DTGVSQNPRHKITKRGQNVTFRCDPISEHNRLYWYRQTLGQGPEFLTYFQNEAQLEKSRLLSDRFSAERPKGSFSTLEIQRTEQGDSAMYLCASTHRGRGHYNEQFFGPGTRLTVL.

The V and J genes are TRBV6-5 and TRBJ1-4; 9 bases agree with TRBD1. Germline lookup yields CDR1 MNHEY and CDR2 SVGAGI. This CDR3 contains 15 residues. J lost 2 bases, V lost 6 bases, and 4 bases had no gene match. The CDR3 sequence is CASSETGGTNEKLFF. The CDR3, as DNA: TGTGCCAGCAGCGAAACAGGGGGCACTAATGAAAAACTGTTTTTT.

In its sample, this clone was seen once. The chain couples TRBV27 to TRBJ2-5; TRBD1 is a possible D gene (6 bases). This CDR3 contains 15 residues. V was trimmed by 4 bases and J by 2 bases, leaving 14 bases between them. Germline loops: CDR1 MNHEY, CDR2 SMNVEV (reference sequence). This chain's CDR3 is CASSSLRGLQETQYF. The CDR3 DNA reads TGTGCCAGCAGTTCTCTCAGGGGTTTACAAGAGACCCAGTACTTC.